The present T cell receptor beta chain was sequenced within a study of cytomegalovirus exposure and HLA in healthy donors. Across the whole study: The roughly 120 validation repertoires, a later analysis reported, used the same platform as the roughly 710 first-cohort repertoires. General study findings and limits: Cytomegalovirus association was listed for roughly 160 TCR beta chains.

Of note for this clone: What it binds is unknown.

This table comes from immunoSEQ multiplex PCR, and its TCRdb copy is limited to in-frame clones, with some not included. The sample carries about 330,000 clones, 75% to 90% recorded once. V was clipped by 7 bases and J by 0 bases, with 10 bases between them. Germline loops: CDR1 MNHNS, CDR2 SASEGT. The CDR3 is made up of 14 amino acids. The study drew the donors from its approximately 120-subject validation cohort, separate from the approximately 700-subject first cohort. V usage is TRBV6-1 and J usage is TRBJ2-1; D gene unclear. The clonotype originates from a woman in her twenties or thirties in good health and CMV-seropositive. Sequencing was done on a sample of PBMCs. CDR3 DNA: TGTGCCAGCATCCCCAAGGGCTCCTACAATGAGCAGTTCTTC. This sequence encodes CASIPKGSYNEQFF.